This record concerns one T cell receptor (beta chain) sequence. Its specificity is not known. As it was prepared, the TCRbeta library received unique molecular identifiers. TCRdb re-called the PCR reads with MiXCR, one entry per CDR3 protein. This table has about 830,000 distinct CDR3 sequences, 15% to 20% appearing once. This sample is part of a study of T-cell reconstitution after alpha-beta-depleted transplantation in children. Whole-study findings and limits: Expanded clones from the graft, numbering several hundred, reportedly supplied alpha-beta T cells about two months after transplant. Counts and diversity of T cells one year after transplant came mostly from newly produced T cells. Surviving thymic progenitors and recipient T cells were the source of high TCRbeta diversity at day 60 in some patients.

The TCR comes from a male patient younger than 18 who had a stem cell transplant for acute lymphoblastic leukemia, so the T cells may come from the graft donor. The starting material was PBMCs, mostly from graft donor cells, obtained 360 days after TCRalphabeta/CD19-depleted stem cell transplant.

The CDR3 here is CASSPGGGITSYEQYF. DNA of the CDR3: TGCGCCAGCAGCCCGGGTGGCGGGATCACTTCTTACGAGCAGTACTTC. This chain links TRBV4-1 with TRBJ2-7; tentatively, D is TRBD2 (6 bases). The CDR3 sequence is 16 residues long. CDR1 is MGHRA and CDR2 is YSYEKL in the germline V gene. Trimming pared 4 bases from V and 4 bases from J, leaving 20 bases between.